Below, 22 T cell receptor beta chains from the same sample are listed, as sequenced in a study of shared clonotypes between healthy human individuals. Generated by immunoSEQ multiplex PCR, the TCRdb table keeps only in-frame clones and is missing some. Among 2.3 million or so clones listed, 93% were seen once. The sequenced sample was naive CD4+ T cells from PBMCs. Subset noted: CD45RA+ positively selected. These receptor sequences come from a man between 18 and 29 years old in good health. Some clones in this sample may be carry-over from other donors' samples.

The CDR3 here is CASSHGEGTEAFF. The CDR3 bases are TGTGCCAGCAGCCACGGTGAAGGCACTGAAGCTTTCTTT. V gene TRBV6-5 combines with J gene TRBJ1-1; D uncertain. V shed 6 bases and J shed 4 bases, with 12 bases lying between them. CDR3 length equals 13 residues. Germline loops: CDR1 MNHEY, CDR2 SVGAGI.

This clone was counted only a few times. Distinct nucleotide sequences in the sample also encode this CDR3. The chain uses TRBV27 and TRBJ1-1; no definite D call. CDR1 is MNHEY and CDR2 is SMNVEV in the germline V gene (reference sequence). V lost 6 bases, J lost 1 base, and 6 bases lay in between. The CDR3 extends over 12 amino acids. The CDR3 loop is CASSRPNTEAFF. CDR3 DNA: TGTGCCAGCAGCCGACCGAACACTGAAGCTTTCTTT.

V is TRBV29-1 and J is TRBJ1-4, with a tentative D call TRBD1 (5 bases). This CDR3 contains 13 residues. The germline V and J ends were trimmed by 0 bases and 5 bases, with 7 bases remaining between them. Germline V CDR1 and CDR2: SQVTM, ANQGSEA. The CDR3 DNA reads TGCAGCGTTGAAGAGACAGCAAATGAAAAACTGTTTTTT. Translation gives CSVEETANEKLFF. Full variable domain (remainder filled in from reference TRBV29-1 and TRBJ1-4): SAVISQKPSRDICQRGTSLTIQCQVDSQVTMMFWYRQQPGQSLTLIATANQGSEATYESGFVIDKFPISRPNLTFSTLTVSNMSPEDSSIYLCSVEETANEKLFFGSGTQLSVL.

CDR3 amino acids: CASGPREETQYF. The CDR3 DNA reads TGTGCCAGCGGTCCCCGGGAAGAGACCCAGTACTTC. The chain has TRBV2 and TRBJ2-5; the D is unclear. This CDR3 region has 12 residues. Trimming took 8 bases from V and 3 from J, leaving 10 bases between them. Per the germline V gene, CDR1 is SNHLY and CDR2 is FYNNEI.

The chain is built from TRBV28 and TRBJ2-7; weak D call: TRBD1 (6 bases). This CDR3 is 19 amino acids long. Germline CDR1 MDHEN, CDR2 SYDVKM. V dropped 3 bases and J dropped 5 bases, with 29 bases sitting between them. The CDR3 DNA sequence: TGTGCCAGCAGTTTCTTACAGGGAAAGGGGGTCCCCGTAAAAAACGAGCAGTACTTC. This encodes CASSFLQGKGVPVKNEQYF. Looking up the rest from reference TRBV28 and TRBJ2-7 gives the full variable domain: DVKVTQSSRYLVKRTGEKVFLECVQDMDHENMFWYRQDPGLGLRLIYFSYDVKMKEKGDIPEGYSVSREKKERFSLILESASTNQTSMYLCASSFLQGKGVPVKNEQYFGPGTRLTVT.

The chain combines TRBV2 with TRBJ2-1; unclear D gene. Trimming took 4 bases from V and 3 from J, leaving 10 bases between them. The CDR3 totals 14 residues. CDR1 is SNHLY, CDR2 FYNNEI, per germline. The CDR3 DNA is TGTGCCAGCAGTGGCGGACGGTACTACAATGAGCAGTTCTTC. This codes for CASSGGRYYNEQFF.

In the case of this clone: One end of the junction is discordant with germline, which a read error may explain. The CDR3 protein is CASSPGQGQLEDF. DNA for the CDR3: TGTGCCAGCTCACCGGGACAGGGGCAGTTGGAGGACTTC. The rearrangement uses TRBV18 and TRBJ2-7; 10 bases are a match to TRBD1. The germline V gene encodes CDR1 KGHSH and CDR2 LQKENI. The CDR3 loop spans 13 amino acids.

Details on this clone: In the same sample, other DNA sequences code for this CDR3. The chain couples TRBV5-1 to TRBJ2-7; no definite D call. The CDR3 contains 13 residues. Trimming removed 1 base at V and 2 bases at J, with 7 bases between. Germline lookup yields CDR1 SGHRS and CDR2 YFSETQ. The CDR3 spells CASSLFGTYEQYF. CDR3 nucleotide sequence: TGCGCCAGCAGCTTGTTCGGAACCTACGAGCAGTACTTC.

The CDR3 sequence is CASSPRTGTMDGYTF. The CDR3 nucleotides read TGCGCCAGCAGCCCCCGGACAGGGACAATGGATGGCTACACCTTC. The rearrangement uses TRBV5-1 and TRBJ1-2, with 8 positions matching TRBD1. The CDR3 totals 15 residues. Looked up from germline, CDR1 is SGHRS and CDR2 is YFSETQ. The V segment lost 4 bases and the J segment 6 bases; nucleotides outside the gene matches: 11.

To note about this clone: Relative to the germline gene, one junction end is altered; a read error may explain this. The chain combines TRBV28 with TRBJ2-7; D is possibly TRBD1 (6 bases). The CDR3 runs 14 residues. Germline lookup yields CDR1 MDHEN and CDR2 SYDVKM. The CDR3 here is CASSLPGHLNRVFF. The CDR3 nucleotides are TGTGCCAGCAGTTTACCGGGACACTTAAACCGGGTCTTCTTC.

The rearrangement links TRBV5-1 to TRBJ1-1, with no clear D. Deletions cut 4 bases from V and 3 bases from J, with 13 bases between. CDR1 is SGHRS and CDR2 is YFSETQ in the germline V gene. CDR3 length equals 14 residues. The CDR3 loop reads CASSTLERDTEAFF. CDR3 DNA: TGCGCCAGCAGCACCCTTGAGCGGGACACTGAAGCTTTCTTT.

The CDR3 loop is CASSLLGTASSYNEQFF. In DNA form, the CDR3 reads TGTGCCAGCAGCCTGCTAGGGACAGCCAGCTCCTACAATGAGCAGTTCTTC. The chain couples TRBV7-3 to TRBJ2-1, with 7 positions matching TRBD1. The CDR3 length is 17 residues. J was trimmed by 0 bases and V by 5 bases; bases with no gene match: 10. Germline V gene data show CDR1 as SGHTA and CDR2 as FQGTGA.

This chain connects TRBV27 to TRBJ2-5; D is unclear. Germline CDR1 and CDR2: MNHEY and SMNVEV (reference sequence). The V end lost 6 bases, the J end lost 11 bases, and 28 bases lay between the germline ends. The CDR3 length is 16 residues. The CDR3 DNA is TGTGCCAGCAGGGCCGGAAATGCAGGTGGACGGCCTAAGCAGTACTTC. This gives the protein CASRAGNAGGRPKQYF.

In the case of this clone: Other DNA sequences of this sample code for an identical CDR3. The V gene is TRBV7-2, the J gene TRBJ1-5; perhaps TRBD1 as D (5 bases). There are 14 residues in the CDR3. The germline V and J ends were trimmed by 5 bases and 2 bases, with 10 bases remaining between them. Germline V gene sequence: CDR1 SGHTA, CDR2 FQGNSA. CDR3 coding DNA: TGTGCCAGCAGCCCCACGGGGGGCAATCAGCCCCAGCATTTT. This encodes CASSPTGGNQPQHF.

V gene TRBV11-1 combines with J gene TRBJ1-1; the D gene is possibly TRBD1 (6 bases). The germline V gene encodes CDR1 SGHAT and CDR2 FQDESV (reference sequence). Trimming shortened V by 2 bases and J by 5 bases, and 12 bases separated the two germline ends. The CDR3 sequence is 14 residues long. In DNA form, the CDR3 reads TGTGCCAGCAGCTTACCAGGGGTCGGGACTGAAGCTTTCTTT. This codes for CASSLPGVGTEAFF.

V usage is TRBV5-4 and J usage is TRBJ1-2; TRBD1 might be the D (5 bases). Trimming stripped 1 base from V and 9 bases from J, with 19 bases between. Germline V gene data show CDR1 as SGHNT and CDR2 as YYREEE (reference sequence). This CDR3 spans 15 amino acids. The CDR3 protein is CASSLIMGPKGSYTF. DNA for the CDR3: TGTGCCAGCAGCTTGATTATGGGACCCAAAGGTAGCTACACCTTC. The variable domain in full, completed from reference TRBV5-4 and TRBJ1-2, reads ETGVTQSPTHLIKTRGQQVTLRCSSQSGHNTVSWYQQALGQGPQFIFQYYREEENGRGNFPPRFSGLQFPNYSSELNVNALELDDSALYLCASSLIMGPKGSYTFGSGTRLTVV.

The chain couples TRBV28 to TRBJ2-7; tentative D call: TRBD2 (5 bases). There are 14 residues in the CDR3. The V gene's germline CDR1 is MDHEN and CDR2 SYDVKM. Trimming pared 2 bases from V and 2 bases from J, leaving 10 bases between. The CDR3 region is CASSLQSGPYEQYF. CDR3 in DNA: TGTGCCAGCAGTTTACAGAGCGGTCCCTACGAGCAGTACTTC. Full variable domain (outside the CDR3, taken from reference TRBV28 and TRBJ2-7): DVKVTQSSRYLVKRTGEKVFLECVQDMDHENMFWYRQDPGLGLRLIYFSYDVKMKEKGDIPEGYSVSREKKERFSLILESASTNQTSMYLCASSLQSGPYEQYFGPGTRLTVT.

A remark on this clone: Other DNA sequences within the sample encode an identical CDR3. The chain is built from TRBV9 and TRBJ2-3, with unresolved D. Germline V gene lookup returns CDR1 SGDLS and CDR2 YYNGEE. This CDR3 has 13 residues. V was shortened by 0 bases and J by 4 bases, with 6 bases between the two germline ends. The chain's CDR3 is CASSVVVADTQYF. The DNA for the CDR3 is TGTGCCAGCAGCGTAGTTGTGGCAGATACGCAGTATTTT. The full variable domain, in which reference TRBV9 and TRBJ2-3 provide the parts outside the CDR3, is DSGVTQTPKHLITATGQRVTLRCSPRSGDLSVYWYQQSLDQGLQFLIQYYNGEERAKGNILERFSAQQFPDLHSELNLSSLELGDSALYFCASSVVVADTQYFGPGTRLTVL.

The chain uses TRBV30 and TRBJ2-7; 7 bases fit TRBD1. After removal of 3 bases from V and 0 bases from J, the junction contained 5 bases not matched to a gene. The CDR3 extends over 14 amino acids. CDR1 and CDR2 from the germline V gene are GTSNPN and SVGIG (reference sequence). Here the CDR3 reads CAWRRGTVSYEQYF. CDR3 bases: TGTGCCTGGAGGCGAGGGACAGTCTCCTACGAGCAGTACTTC.

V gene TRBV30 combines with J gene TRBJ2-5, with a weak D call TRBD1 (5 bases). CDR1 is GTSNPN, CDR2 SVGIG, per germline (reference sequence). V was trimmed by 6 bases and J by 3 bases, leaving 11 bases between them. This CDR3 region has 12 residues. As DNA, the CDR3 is TGTGCCTGTGCACAGGATGAAGAGACCCAGTACTTC. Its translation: CACAQDEETQYF.

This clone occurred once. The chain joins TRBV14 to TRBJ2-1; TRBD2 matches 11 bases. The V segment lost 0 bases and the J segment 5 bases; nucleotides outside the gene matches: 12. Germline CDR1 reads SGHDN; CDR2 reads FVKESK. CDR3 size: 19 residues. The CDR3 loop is CASSQDKASGRFWDNEQFF. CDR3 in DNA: TGTGCCAGCAGCCAAGATAAGGCTAGCGGGAGGTTTTGGGACAATGAGCAGTTCTTC.

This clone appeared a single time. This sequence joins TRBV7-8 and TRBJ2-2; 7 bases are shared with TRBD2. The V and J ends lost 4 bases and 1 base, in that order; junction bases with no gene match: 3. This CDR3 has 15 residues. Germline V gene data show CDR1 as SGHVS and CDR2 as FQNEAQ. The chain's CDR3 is CASSSLAGNTGELFF. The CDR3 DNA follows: TGTGCCAGCAGCTCGTTAGCGGGGAACACCGGGGAGCTGTTTTTT. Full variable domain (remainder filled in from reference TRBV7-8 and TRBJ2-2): GAGVSQSPRYKVAKRGQDVALRCDPISGHVSLFWYQQALGQGPEFLTYFQNEAQLDKSGLPSDRFFAERPEGSVSTLKIQRTQQEDSAVYLCASSSLAGNTGELFFGEGSRLTVL.